This T cell receptor (beta chain) was sequenced during a study of T cell responses to AZD1222 COVID-19 vaccine (dated by TCRdb to 2020 to 2023). A note on the overall study: A total of about 230 trial participants underwent TCR sequencing, of whom 207 received two doses of AZD1222 and about 25 received two doses of the MenACWY control vaccine. Trial participants were enrolled into age subgroups of 18-55, 56-69 and 70-plus years, which contained roughly 150, 30 and 60 TCR-sequenced participants, respectively. General study outcomes and caveats: The whole spike protein was spanned by vaccine-associated CD4 TCRs, and dominant responses were seen in regions 160-218 and 743-854. Nearly half of unique spike-specific TCRs reportedly recognized epitopes outside regions mutated in the B.1.351 and B.1.1.7 variants. Participants were mostly white British and included more females than males, and it was suggested by the authors that clonal diversity may have been underestimated. After two AZD1222 doses, both the breadth and the depth of spike-specific TCRs were significantly higher than at day 0 and than in MenACWY recipients. Because no day 14 peak-response samples were available, the repertoires could be characterized only after the peak T cell response. In the small 56-69-year group, the increase in depth fell short of significance, most likely because of low power. Conclusions about previously exposed vaccinees were limited because only six AZD1222 recipients were SARS-CoV-2 seropositive at baseline.

Interpreted using the paper, the time point label stands for: about 28 days (+/-7) after the second vaccine dose. AZD1222 recipients with second doses at about 4 weeks or about 12 weeks were pooled, because spike-specific TCR depth and breadth did not differ between schedules. Vaccinee samples were obtained from the UK trials COV001 and COV002, which included a single-blind randomized controlled phase 2/3 trial of AZD1222 (ChAdOx1 nCoV-19) in healthy adults. Trial participant PBMC samples were collected at day 0 and day 28 after the second dose for TCRbeta chain sequencing. In the case of this clone: Its antigen is not yet known. One base away there is no much larger clone; base qualities are not given.

The CDR3 regions of human TCRbeta chains were analyzed by immunosequencing. On the study's bioinformatics: TCRs in the repertoires were matched against a reference library of SARS-CoV-2-specific TCRs that had been generated with the MIRA antigen-specificity platform. Breadth was defined as the fraction of unique TCRs that were SARS-CoV-2-associated. Depth was defined as the fraction of total T cells that were SARS-CoV-2-associated. Each spike-specific TCR was assigned to its reactive spike region and to a CD4 or CD8 class using the MIRA data. Log10-transformed breadth and depth values were compared by one-way ANOVA with Sidak's multiple comparisons tests. Not all clones reach the TCRdb copy of this immuneACCESS table, which keeps in-frame sequences only. Checked studies attribute under half of the gap to unresolved V genes and leave the rest unexplained. D and trimming were read from the DNA, whereas the V and J calls and clone size are those reported in that table. The sample table records 130,000 to 150,000 clones; roughly nine tenths of these occur just once. The ten largest clones take up about 4% of the sample.

The V end loses 1 base and the J end loses 3 bases, and a stretch of 6 bases separates them. The CDR3 spans 13 residues, from the cysteine through the phenylalanine. Only the CDR3 portion is preserved as DNA: 39 bases, with reading frame beginning at the first base. The germline V gene (reference sequence) gives CDR1 as LGHDT and CDR2 as YNNKEL. The sequence was collected from an adult who received the AZD1222 COVID-19 vaccine. The starting material was peripheral blood, obtained 28 days after the second AZD1222 dose. The rearranged chain carries TRBV3-1 (or the pseudogene TRBV3-2) and TRBJ1-1; a weak D assignment points to TRBD1 (5 bases agree). The CDR3 is CASSQVQDTEAFF. The sequence in DNA is TGTGCCAGCAGCCAAGTACAGGACACTGAAGCTTTCTTT.